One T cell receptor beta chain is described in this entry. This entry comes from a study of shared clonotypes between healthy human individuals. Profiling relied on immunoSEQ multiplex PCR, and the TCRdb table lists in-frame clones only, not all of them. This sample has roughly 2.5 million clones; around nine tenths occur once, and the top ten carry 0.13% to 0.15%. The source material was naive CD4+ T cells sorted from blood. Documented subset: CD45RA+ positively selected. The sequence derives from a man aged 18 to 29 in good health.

CDR3 nucleotide sequence: TGTGCCAGCAGTTACACAACAGGGCCGCAGTACTTC. This translates into CASSYTTGPQYF. The chain links TRBV6-5 to TRBJ2-7; TRBD1 is a possible D gene (6 bases). Germline CDR1 and CDR2: MNHEY and SVGAGI. Trimming took off 2 bases at V and 9 bases at J, with 11 bases between the two ends. This CDR3 comprises 12 residues.